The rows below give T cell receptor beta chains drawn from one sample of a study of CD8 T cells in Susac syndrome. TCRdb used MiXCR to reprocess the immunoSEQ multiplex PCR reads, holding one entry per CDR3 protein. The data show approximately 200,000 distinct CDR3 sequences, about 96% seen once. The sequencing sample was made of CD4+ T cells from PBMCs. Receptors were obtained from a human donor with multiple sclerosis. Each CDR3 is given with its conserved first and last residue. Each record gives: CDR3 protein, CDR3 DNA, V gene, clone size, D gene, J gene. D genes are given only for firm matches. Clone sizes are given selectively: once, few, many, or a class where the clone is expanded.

CDR3: CASSYPGLGANVLTF
DNA: TGTGCCAGCAGTTACCCGGGGCTTGGGGCCAACGTCCTGACTTTC
V: TRBV6-6
size: NA
D: NA
J: TRBJ2-6

CDR3: CASKEGAGYEQYF
DNA: TGTGCCAGCAAAGAGGGGGCTGGATACGAGCAGTACTTC
V: TRBV6-5
size: NA
D: TRBD1
J: TRBJ2-7

CDR3: CAWNRELGAEQYF
DNA: TGTGCCTGGAATAGAGAATTAGGCGCCGAGCAGTACTTC
V: TRBV30
size: NA
D: NA
J: TRBJ2-7

CDR3: CSLEPLDGGRAFF
DNA: TGCAGCCTTGAACCCCTTGACGGAGGGCGGGCTTTCTTT
V: TRBV29-1
size: NA
D: NA
J: TRBJ1-1

CDR3: CSARAIPGQASSYEQYF
DNA: TGCAGTGCTAGAGCGATCCCGGGACAGGCAAGCTCCTACGAGCAGTACTTC
V: TRBV20-1
size: NA
D: TRBD1
J: TRBJ2-7

CDR3: CASSLGVYQETQYF
DNA: TGTGCCAGCAGCTTAGGGGTGTACCAAGAGACCCAGTACTTC
V: TRBV11-1
size: NA
D: NA
J: TRBJ2-5

CDR3: CSARDPGLAGETQYF
DNA: TGCAGTGCTAGAGATCCGGGACTAGCGGGAGAGACCCAGTACTTC
V: TRBV20-1
size: NA
D: TRBD2
J: TRBJ2-5

CDR3: CASSFAGAGTEAFF
DNA: TGTGCCAGCAGTTTCGCAGGGGCGGGGACTGAAGCTTTCTTT
V: TRBV12-3/TRBV12-4
size: once
D: NA
J: TRBJ1-1

CDR3: CASSSTPGQGNEQFF
DNA: TGTGCCAGCAGCTCTACTCCGGGACAGGGGAATGAGCAGTTCTTC
V: TRBV7-3
size: NA
D: TRBD1
J: TRBJ2-1

CDR3: CASSDDTGDGYTF
DNA: TGTGCCAGCAGTGACGACACAGGGGATGGCTACACCTTC
V: TRBV2
size: NA
D: TRBD1
J: TRBJ1-2

CDR3: CASSQDRSGLSYEQYF
DNA: TGCGCCAGCAGCCAAGATAGGAGCGGGCTCTCCTACGAGCAGTACTTC
V: TRBV4-1
size: NA
D: NA
J: TRBJ2-7

CDR3: CSARRTGDSYEQYF
DNA: TGCAGTGCTCGAAGGACAGGCGACTCCTACGAGCAGTACTTC
V: TRBV20-1
size: NA
D: TRBD1
J: TRBJ2-7

CDR3: CASSLGAGGIISYNEQFF
DNA: TGTGCCAGCAGCTTAGGTGCGGGAGGGATTATCTCCTACAATGAGCAGTTCTTC
V: TRBV7-3
size: NA
D: TRBD2
J: TRBJ2-1

CDR3: CAAGIVSYEQYF
DNA: TGTGCCGCAGGAATCGTATCCTACGAGCAGTACTTC
V: TRBV28
size: once
D: NA
J: TRBJ2-7

CDR3: CATSDSGGVGNEQYF
DNA: TGTGCCACCAGTGATAGTGGAGGGGTCGGGAACGAGCAGTACTTC
V: TRBV24-1
size: NA
D: NA
J: TRBJ2-7

CDR3: CASSLKTTGLSNQPQHF
DNA: TGTGCCAGCAGCTTGAAGACGACAGGACTTAGCAATCAGCCCCAGCATTTT
V: TRBV5-6
size: NA
D: NA
J: TRBJ1-5